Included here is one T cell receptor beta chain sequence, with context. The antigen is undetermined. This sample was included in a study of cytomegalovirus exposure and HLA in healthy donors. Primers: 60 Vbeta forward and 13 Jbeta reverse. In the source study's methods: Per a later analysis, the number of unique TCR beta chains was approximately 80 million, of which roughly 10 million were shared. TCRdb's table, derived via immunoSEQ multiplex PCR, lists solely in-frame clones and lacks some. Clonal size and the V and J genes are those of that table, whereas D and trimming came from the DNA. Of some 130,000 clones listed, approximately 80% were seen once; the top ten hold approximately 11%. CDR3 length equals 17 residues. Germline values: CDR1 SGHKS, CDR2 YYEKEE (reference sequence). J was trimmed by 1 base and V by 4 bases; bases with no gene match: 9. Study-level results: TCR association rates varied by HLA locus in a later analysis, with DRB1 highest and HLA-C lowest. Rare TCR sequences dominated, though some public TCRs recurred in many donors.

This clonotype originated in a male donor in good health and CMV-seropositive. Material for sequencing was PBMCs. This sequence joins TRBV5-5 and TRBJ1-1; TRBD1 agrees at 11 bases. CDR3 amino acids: CASSRRTGGAPNTEAFF. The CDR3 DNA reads TGTGCCAGCAGCCGTAGGACAGGGGGCGCCCCGAACACTGAAGCTTTCTTT.